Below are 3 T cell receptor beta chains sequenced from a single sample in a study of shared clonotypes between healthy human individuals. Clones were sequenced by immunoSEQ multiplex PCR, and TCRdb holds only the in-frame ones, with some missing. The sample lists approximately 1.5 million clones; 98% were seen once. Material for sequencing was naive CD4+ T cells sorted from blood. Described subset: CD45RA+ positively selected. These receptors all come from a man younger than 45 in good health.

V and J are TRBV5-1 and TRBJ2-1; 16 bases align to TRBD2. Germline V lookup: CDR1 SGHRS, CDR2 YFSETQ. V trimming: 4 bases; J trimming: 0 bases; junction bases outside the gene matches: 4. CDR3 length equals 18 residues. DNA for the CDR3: TGCGCCAGCAGCGCGGGACTAGCGGGAGGGAGCTCCTACAATGAGCAGTTCTTC. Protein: CASSAGLAGGSSYNEQFF.

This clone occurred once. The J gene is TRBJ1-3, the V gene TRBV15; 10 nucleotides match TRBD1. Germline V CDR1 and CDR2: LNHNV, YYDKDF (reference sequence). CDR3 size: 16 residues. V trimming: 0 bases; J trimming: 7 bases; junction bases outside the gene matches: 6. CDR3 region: CATSRDMGQGLNTIYF. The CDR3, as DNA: TGTGCCACCAGCAGAGATATGGGACAGGGGTTGAACACCATATATTTT.

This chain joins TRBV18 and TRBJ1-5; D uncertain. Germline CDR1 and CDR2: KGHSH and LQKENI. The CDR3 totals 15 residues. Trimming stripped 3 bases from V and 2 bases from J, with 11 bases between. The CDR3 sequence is CASSPQAGGNQPQHF. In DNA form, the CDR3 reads TGTGCCAGCTCACCTCAGGCAGGTGGCAATCAGCCCCAGCATTTT.